One and the same sample provided the 4 T cell receptor beta chains below, sequenced in a study of cytomegalovirus exposure and HLA in healthy donors. The PCR contained 60 Vbeta and 13 Jbeta primers. TCRdb keeps only in-frame clones here, not all; method: immunoSEQ multiplex PCR. The sample consists of some 150,000 clones, around 88% of them appearing once. Sequencing used PBMCs. The receptors come from a woman in her twenties or thirties in good health and CMV-seronegative.

The rearrangement links TRBV7-2 to TRBJ2-1; D is possibly TRBD2 (6 bases). The V end lost 5 bases, the J end lost 2 bases, and 13 bases lay between the germline ends. Germline CDR1 and CDR2: SGHTA and FQGNSA. The CDR3 totals 15 residues. DNA of the CDR3: TGTGCCAGCAGCCCCCAAGGAGGGCCCTACAATGAGCAGTTCTTC. Residues: CASSPQGGPYNEQFF.

This chain connects TRBV4-1 to TRBJ2-7, with 10 bases identical to TRBD1. Per germline, CDR1 MGHRA and CDR2 YSYEKL. The CDR3 covers 15 residues. V shed 1 base and J 3 bases; nucleotides not matched to a gene: 3. The CDR3 sequence is CASSQGDRGFYEQYF. The CDR3 DNA reads TGCGCCAGCAGCCAAGGGGACAGGGGCTTCTACGAGCAGTACTTC.

The J gene is TRBJ1-4, the V gene TRBV30, with a possible D match to TRBD1 (6 bases). Trimming took off 3 bases at V and 13 bases at J, with 12 bases between the two ends. The germline gives CDR1 GTSNPN, CDR2 SVGIG (reference sequence). This CDR3 region has 11 residues. The CDR3, as DNA: TGTGCCTGGAGCCCCGGGACAATACTGTTTTTT. Its protein is CAWSPGTILFF.

The chain links TRBV11-2 to TRBJ1-1, with D hard to call. Trimming removed 3 bases at V and 3 bases at J, with 5 bases between. The CDR3 has 12 amino acids. CDR1 is SGHAT, CDR2 FQNNGV, per germline. The CDR3 DNA is TGTGCCAGCAGCTTCCAGGACACTGAAGCTTTCTTT. Translated: CASSFQDTEAFF.